The 16 T cell receptor beta chains below come from one sample, sequenced in a study of blood T cells in healthy people across ages. Primed by a sample-barcoded 5' primer and a J-beta primer mix, a second PCR proceeded for about 6 to 11 cycles. TCRdb fed the 5' RACE reads into MiXCR, producing one record per CDR3 protein. The sample includes hundreds of thousands of distinct CDR3 sequences, approximately 47% of them seen just once. Sequences were obtained from blood. These receptors all stem from a man aged 55 to 70 in good health.

Comments on this clonotype: A much larger clone differs by one base, so this may be a read error. The chain combines TRBV29-1 with TRBJ2-1; the match to TRBD2 covers 9 bases. The assigned J gene may be wrong: the sequence end matches TRBJ2-7 better. Germline V gives CDR1 SQVTM, CDR2 ANQGSEA. The CDR3 spans 13 residues. For the CDR3, the DNA is TGCAGCGCTTCTAGCGGGAACTCCTACGGGCAGTACTTC. Protein sequence: CSASSGNSYGQYF.

This clonotype has just a few counts. This chain links TRBV20-1 with TRBJ2-3; 12 positions match TRBD2. The CDR3 contains 17 residues. V lost 1 base, J lost 5 bases, and 10 bases stayed unmatched. Per germline, CDR1 DFQATT and CDR2 SNEGSKA (reference sequence). The CDR3 here is CSARGTRTSGAGDTQYF. The CDR3 nucleotides read TGCAGTGCTAGAGGGACGCGGACTAGCGGGGCTGGAGATACGCAGTATTTT.

This clonotype was observed a few times. The chain couples TRBV6-6 to TRBJ2-7, with 11 bases that match TRBD2. V shed 5 bases, J shed 7 bases, and the junction held 4 bases outside the gene matches. The CDR3 extends over 13 amino acids. Germline loops: CDR1 MNHNY, CDR2 SVGAGI (reference sequence). The DNA of the CDR3 is TGTGCCAGCAGTCCTAGCGGGAGGAGTGAGCAGTACTTC. Translated: CASSPSGRSEQYF.

This clonotype was observed a single time. The chain combines TRBV7-9 with TRBJ2-5; TRBD1 is a possible D gene (6 bases). CDR3 length equals 14 residues. Trimming pared 4 bases from V and 1 base from J, leaving 10 bases between. From germline, CDR1 is SEHNR and CDR2 FQNEAQ (reference sequence). The CDR3 loop reads CASSSLGGQETQYF. The CDR3 DNA is TGTGCCAGCAGCTCACTAGGGGGCCAAGAGACCCAGTACTTC.

This clonotype was detected many times. This chain joins TRBV28 and TRBJ2-7; D not certain. Germline V gives CDR1 MDHEN, CDR2 SYDVKM. The CDR3 contains 13 residues. The ends were cut back, 3 bases at V and 3 bases at J, with 9 bases in the middle. As DNA, the CDR3 is TGTGCCAGCAGTTTTCAGAATATCTACGAGCAGTACTTC. This sequence encodes CASSFQNIYEQYF.

The genes are TRBV20-1 and TRBJ1-6; D is possibly TRBD1 (6 bases). V dropped 0 bases and J dropped 9 bases, with 12 bases sitting between them. The V gene's germline CDR1 is DFQATT and CDR2 SNEGSKA (reference sequence). The CDR3 consists of 14 residues. Written as DNA, the CDR3 is TGCAGTGCTAGAGATCCGGGGGGCCTTTCACCCCTCCACTTT. Amino acid sequence: CSARDPGGLSPLHF.

This chain connects TRBV5-6 to TRBJ2-5, with D unclear. Judging by the DNA end, TRBJ2-7 fits better; the J call may be wrong. The CDR3 spans 14 residues. Germline-derived CDR1 and CDR2 are SGHDT and YYEEEE. CDR3 protein: CASSLLTGEYEQYF. CDR3 DNA: TGTGCCAGCAGCTTGTTAACCGGAGAGTACGAGCAGTACTTC.

In the case of this clonotype: At one end, the junction sequence differs from germline, possibly due to a read error. This rearrangement joins TRBV18 to TRBJ1-4; no clear D. The CDR3 sequence is 14 residues long. Germline CDR1 is KGHSH and CDR2 is LQKENI. The chain's CDR3 is CASSPGATYEKLFF. CDR3 DNA: TGTGCCAGCTCACCCGGTGCAACTTATGAAAAACTGTTTTTT. Full variable domain (remainder filled in from reference TRBV18 and TRBJ1-4): NAGVMQNPRHLVRRRGQEARLRCSPMKGHSHVYWYRQLPEEGLKFMVYLQKENIIDESGMPKERFSAEFPKEGPSILRIQQVVRGDSAAYFCASSPGATYEKLFFGSGTQLSVL.

The rearrangement uses TRBV4-3 and TRBJ2-7; 7 bases map to TRBD1. V was clipped by 0 bases and J by 6 bases; unmatched bases: 8. Germline V gene sequence: CDR1 LGHNA, CDR2 YSLEER. This CDR3 spans 15 amino acids. CDR3 bases: TGCGCCAGCAGCCAAGATAGGACAGGTCGACTCGAGCAGTACTTC. Amino acid sequence: CASSQDRTGRLEQYF.

This clonotype showed up just a few times. The V and J genes are TRBV7-2 and TRBJ2-1; TRBD1 or TRBD2 may be the D gene (5 bases each). This CDR3 has 15 amino acids. Germline CDR1 SGHTA, CDR2 FQGNSA. V was shortened by 4 bases and J by 4 bases, with 14 bases between the two germline ends. The CDR3 sequence: CASSSGETVYNEQFF. In DNA form, the CDR3 reads TGTGCCAGCAGCTCCGGGGAGACAGTGTACAATGAGCAGTTCTTC.

The gene calls are TRBV20-1 and TRBJ2-5; tentatively, D is TRBD2 (7 bases). CDR1 DFQATT and CDR2 SNEGSKA come from the germline V gene (reference sequence). V was cut by 0 bases and J by 5 bases, with 16 bases left in between. The CDR3 has 15 residues. In DNA, the CDR3 is TGCAGTGCTAGAGAAAGAAGGGGGGGCGGGGAGACCCAGTACTTC. It translates to CSARERRGGGETQYF.

CDR3 sequence reads: CSAGQPYTEAFF. The DNA for the CDR3 is TGCAGTGCGGGACAGCCCTACACTGAAGCTTTCTTT. This chain links TRBV20-1 with TRBJ1-1, with TRBD1 matching over 7 bases. V was pared by 6 bases and J by 3 bases, with 4 bases of the junction left unmatched. CDR1 is DFQATT and CDR2 is SNEGSKA in the germline V gene (reference sequence). The CDR3 contains 12 residues.

This clonotype was found a few times. The chain couples TRBV7-9 to TRBJ2-3; 14 nucleotides agree with TRBD2. This CDR3 is built from 15 residues. The V segment lost 4 bases and the J segment 5 bases; nucleotides outside the gene matches: 2. Germline V gene data show CDR1 as SEHNR and CDR2 as FQNEAQ (reference sequence). The CDR3 DNA reads as TGTGCCAGCAGCTGGACTAGCGGGGGGCGAGATACGCAGTATTTT. Translating gives CASSWTSGGRDTQYF.

Here the CDR3 reads CASTPGASEVNEQYF. The CDR3 bases are TGTGCCAGCACCCCGGGGGCTAGCGAAGTCAATGAGCAGTACTTC. The gene calls are TRBV5-5 and TRBJ2-7, with D perhaps assigned TRBD1 or TRBD2 (6 bases each). The V gene's germline CDR1 is SGHKS and CDR2 YYEKEE (reference sequence). The ends were cut back, 6 bases at V and 7 bases at J, with 23 bases in the middle. This CDR3 spans 15 amino acids.

This clonotype was picked up a small number of times. V usage is TRBV2 and J usage is TRBJ2-1; TRBD2 is a possible D gene (5 bases). V was pared by 5 bases and J by 5 bases, with 13 bases between. Germline loops: CDR1 SNHLY, CDR2 FYNNEI. The length of the CDR3 is 14 residues. CDR3 residues: CASSTSGANNEQFF. DNA of the CDR3: TGTGCCAGCAGTACGAGCGGAGCTAACAATGAGCAGTTCTTC.

About this clonotype itself: Given a much more abundant clone one base away, this may be a read error. The rearrangement links TRBV20-1 to TRBJ1-2; unclear D gene. CDR1 is DFQATT, CDR2 SNEGSKA, per germline (reference sequence). V gave up 0 bases and J gave up 8 bases, with 16 bases separating them. The CDR3 contains 14 residues. The CDR3 sequence is CSARDPIWPRGYTF. The CDR3 nucleotides are TGCAGTGCTAGAGATCCGATCTGGCCGAGGGGCTACACCTTC.